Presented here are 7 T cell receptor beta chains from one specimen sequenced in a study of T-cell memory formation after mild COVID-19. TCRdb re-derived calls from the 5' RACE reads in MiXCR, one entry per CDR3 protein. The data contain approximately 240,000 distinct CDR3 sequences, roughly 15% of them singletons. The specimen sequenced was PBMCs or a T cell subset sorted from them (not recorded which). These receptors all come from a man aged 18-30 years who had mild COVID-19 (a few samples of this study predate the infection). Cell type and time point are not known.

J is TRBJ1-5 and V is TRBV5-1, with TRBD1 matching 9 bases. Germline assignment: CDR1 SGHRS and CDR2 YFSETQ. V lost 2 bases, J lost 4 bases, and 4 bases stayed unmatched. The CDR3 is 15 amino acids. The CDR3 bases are TGCGCCAGCAGCTTATCGGGACAGGGAAATCAGCCCCAGCATTTT. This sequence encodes CASSLSGQGNQPQHF.

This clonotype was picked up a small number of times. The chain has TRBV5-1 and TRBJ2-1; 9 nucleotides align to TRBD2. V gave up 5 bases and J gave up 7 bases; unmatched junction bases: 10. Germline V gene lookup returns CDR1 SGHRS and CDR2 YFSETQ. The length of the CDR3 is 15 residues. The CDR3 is CASRGSGGRENEQFF. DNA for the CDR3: TGCGCCAGCAGGGGAAGCGGGGGGCGCGAAAATGAGCAGTTCTTC.

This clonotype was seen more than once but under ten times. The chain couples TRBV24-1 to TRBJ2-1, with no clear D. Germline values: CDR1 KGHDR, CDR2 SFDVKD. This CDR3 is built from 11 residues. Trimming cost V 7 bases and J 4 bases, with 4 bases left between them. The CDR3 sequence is CATSNYNEQFF. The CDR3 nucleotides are TGTGCCACCAGCAATTACAATGAGCAGTTCTTC.

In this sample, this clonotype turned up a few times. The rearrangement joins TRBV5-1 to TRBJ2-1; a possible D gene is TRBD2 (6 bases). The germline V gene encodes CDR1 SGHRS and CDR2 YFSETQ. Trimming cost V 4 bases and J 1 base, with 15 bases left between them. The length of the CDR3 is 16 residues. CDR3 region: CASSPRGVRSYNEQFF. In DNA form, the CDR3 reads TGCGCCAGCAGCCCCCGCGGGGTTAGGTCCTACAATGAGCAGTTCTTC.

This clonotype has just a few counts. CDR3 bases: TGTGCCAGCAGTTACTCGGTTGTGGGTTCCTACGAGCAGTACTTC. Translated, it gives CASSYSVVGSYEQYF. V is TRBV6-5 and J is TRBJ2-7; D gene unclear. This CDR3 spans 15 amino acids. V shed 0 bases and J shed 1 base, with 10 bases lying between them. Germline lookup yields CDR1 MNHEY and CDR2 SVGAGI.

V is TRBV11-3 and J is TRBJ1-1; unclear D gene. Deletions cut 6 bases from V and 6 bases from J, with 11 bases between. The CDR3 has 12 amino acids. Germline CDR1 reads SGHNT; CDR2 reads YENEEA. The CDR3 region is CASSRGGSEAFF. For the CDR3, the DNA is TGTGCCAGCAGTAGAGGTGGGTCTGAAGCTTTCTTT.

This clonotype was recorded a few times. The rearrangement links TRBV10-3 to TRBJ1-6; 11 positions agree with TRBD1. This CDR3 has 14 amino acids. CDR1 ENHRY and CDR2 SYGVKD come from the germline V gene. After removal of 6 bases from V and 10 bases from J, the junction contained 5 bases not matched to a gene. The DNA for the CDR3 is TGTGCCATCAGAGCCGGGACAGGGGGGTCACCCCTCCACTTT. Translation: CAIRAGTGGSPLHF.